The 9 T cell receptor beta chains given below trace back to one sample, sequenced in a study of cytomegalovirus exposure and HLA in healthy donors. The PCR had 60 Vbeta and 13 Jbeta primers. Assay used: immunoSEQ multiplex PCR; TCRdb lists only in-frame clones, some missing. The sample gives 150,000 or so clones, roughly 80% of which show up once; roughly 1.3% is in the top ten. Sequencing was done on a sample of PBMCs. The receptors shown here come from a young man in good health and CMV-seronegative.

As to this clone: An end of the junction differs from the germline gene, which may be a read error. The V and J genes are TRBV7-7 and TRBJ1-1; D is unclear. The germline V gene has CDR1 SSHAT and CDR2 FNYEAQ (reference sequence). The CDR3 runs to 13 residues. CDR3 nucleotides: TGTGCTAGCAGCGCAAGAGAGAACACTGAAGCTTTCTTT. Translated, it gives CASSARENTEAFF.

DNA of the CDR3: TGCGCCAGCAGCCCCCCCGGTAATGAGCAGTTCTTC. Its protein is CASSPPGNEQFF. The gene calls are TRBV5-1 and TRBJ2-1; D unresolved. Germline CDR1 is SGHRS and CDR2 is YFSETQ. The length of the CDR3 is 12 residues. The V gene lost 4 bases and the J gene lost 7 bases, with 9 bases spanning the gap. Drawing the rest from reference TRBV5-1 and TRBJ2-1, the complete variable domain is KAGVTQTPRYLIKTRGQQVTLSCSPISGHRSVSWYQQTPGQGLQFLFEYFSETQRNKGNFPGRFSGRQFSNSRSEMNVSTLELGDSALYLCASSPPGNEQFFGPGTRLTVL.

The chain employs TRBV5-4 and TRBJ1-1, with D hard to call. The germline V and J ends were trimmed by 2 bases and 2 bases, with 10 bases remaining between them. Germline V lookup: CDR1 SGHNT, CDR2 YYREEE (reference sequence). The CDR3 length is 14 residues. The CDR3 DNA sequence: TGTGCCAGCAGCTTAGAGAACGGTAACACTGAAGCTTTCTTT. Amino acids: CASSLENGNTEAFF. The full variable domain, with the rest looked up from reference TRBV5-4 and TRBJ1-1, is ETGVTQSPTHLIKTRGQQVTLRCSSQSGHNTVSWYQQALGQGPQFIFQYYREEENGRGNFPPRFSGLQFPNYSSELNVNALELDDSALYLCASSLENGNTEAFFGQGTRLTVV.

J is TRBJ2-5 and V is TRBV18, with 10 bases matching TRBD2. Per germline, CDR1 KGHSH and CDR2 LQKENI. V shed 0 bases and J 7 bases; nucleotides not matched to a gene: 11. The CDR3 runs 17 residues. The CDR3, as DNA: TGTGCCAGCTCACCACCAACTTCGCTAGCGGGAGAGGGGACCCAGTACTTC. This codes for CASSPPTSLAGEGTQYF.

Concerning this clone itself: The same CDR3 arises from other DNA sequences in this sample as well. The DNA for the CDR3 is TGTGCCAGCAGCTTTAGCGGGAGTTACGAGCAGTACTTC. It codes for CASSFSGSYEQYF. The chain combines TRBV7-2 with TRBJ2-7; 9 bases agree with TRBD2. The J segment lost 4 bases and the V segment lost 3 bases, leaving 1 base of the junction unmatched. Germline V lookup: CDR1 SGHTA, CDR2 FQGNSA. The length of the CDR3 is 13 residues.

This clone was seen a single time. The chain recombines TRBV27 with TRBJ2-7, with 13 positions matching TRBD2. CDR3 length: 15 amino acids. V was pared by 7 bases and J by 6 bases, with 9 bases of the junction left unmatched. Germline V gene lookup returns CDR1 MNHEY and CDR2 SMNVEV (reference sequence). Here the CDR3 reads CASKHTSGRVSEQYF. DNA for the CDR3: TGTGCCAGCAAACATACTAGCGGGAGGGTCAGCGAGCAGTACTTC.

The V and J genes are TRBV10-1 and TRBJ2-3, with D tentatively TRBD2 (5 bases). There are 14 residues in the CDR3. Germline V gene sequence: CDR1 WNHNN, CDR2 SYGVQD (reference sequence). The V end lost 5 bases, the J end lost 2 bases, and 11 bases lay between the germline ends. The CDR3 protein is CASSISGATDTQYF. As DNA, the CDR3 is TGCGCCAGCAGTATAAGCGGAGCCACAGATACGCAGTATTTT.

The chain employs TRBV14 and TRBJ1-3, with D unresolved. CDR3 length: 14 residues. Looked up from germline, CDR1 is SGHDN and CDR2 is FVKESK. The ends were cut back, 1 base at V and 3 bases at J, with 7 bases in the middle. The CDR3 is CASSQGRDGNTIYF. DNA for the CDR3: TGTGCCAGCAGCCAAGGGAGGGATGGAAACACCATATATTTT.

The genes are TRBV29-1 and TRBJ2-5; 8 nucleotides align to TRBD1. Germline V gene data show CDR1 as SQVTM and CDR2 as ANQGSEA. The junction had 1 base not matched to a gene; V was cut back by 3 bases and J by 1 base. There are 13 residues in the CDR3. The DNA of the CDR3 is TGCAGCGTTGACAGGGGGCCCCAAGAGACCCAGTACTTC. Residues: CSVDRGPQETQYF.